The T cell receptor (beta chain) described here comes from a study of T cell responses to AZD1222 COVID-19 vaccine. Study-wide results and caveats: CD4 TCRs associated with vaccination spanned spike, dominating at 160-218 and 743-854. Baseline testing showed seropositivity in only six AZD1222 recipients. Unmutated variant regions reportedly attract nearly half of all spike-specific TCRs.

As concerns this clone: Its specificity is not known.

The CDR3 is 15 amino acids. Germline V gene data show CDR1 as KGHDR and CDR2 as SFDVKD. V lost 10 bases and J lost 0, with 15 bases in between. Assay used: immunoSEQ multiplex PCR; TCRdb lists only in-frame clones, some missing. The sample holds over 120,000 clones; approximately 90% are singletons and the top ten take around 1.6%. The material was peripheral blood, obtained on day 0 of AZD1222 vaccination. This receptor was identified in an adult in good health. V gene TRBV24-1 combines with J gene TRBJ2-1; D is uncertain. The CDR3 nucleotides read TGTGCCACTCAAAATACGTATAGCTCCTACAATGAGCAGTTCTTC. As protein: CATQNTYSSYNEQFF.